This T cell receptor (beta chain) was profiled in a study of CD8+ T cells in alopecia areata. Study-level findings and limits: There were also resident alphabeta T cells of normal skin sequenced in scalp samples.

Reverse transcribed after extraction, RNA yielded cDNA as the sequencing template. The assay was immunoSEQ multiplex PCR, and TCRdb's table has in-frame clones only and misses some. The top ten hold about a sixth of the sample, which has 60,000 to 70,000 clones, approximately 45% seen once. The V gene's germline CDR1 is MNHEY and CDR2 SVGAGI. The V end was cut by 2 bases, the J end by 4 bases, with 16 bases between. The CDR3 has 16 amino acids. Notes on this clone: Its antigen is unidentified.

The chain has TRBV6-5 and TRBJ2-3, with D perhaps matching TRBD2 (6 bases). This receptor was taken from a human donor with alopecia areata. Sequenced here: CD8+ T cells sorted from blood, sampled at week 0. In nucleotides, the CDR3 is TGTGCCAGCAGTTACAGGCCTAGCGAATTTTCAGATACGCAGTATTTT. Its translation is CASSYRPSEFSDTQYF.